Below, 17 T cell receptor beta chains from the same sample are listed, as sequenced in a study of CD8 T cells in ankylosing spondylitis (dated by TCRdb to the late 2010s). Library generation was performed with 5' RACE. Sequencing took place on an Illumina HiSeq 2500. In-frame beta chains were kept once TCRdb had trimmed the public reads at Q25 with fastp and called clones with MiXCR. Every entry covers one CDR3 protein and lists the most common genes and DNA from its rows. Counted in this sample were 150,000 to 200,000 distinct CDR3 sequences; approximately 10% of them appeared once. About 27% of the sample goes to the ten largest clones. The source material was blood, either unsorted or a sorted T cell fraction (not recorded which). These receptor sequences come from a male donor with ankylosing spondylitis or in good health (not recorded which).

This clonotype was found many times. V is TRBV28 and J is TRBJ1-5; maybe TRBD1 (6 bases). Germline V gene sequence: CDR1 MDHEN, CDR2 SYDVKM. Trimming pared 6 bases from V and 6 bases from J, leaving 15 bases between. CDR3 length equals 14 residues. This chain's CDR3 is CASRHALGGQPQHF. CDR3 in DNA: TGTGCCAGCAGACATGCCTTAGGGGGTCAGCCCCAGCATTTT.

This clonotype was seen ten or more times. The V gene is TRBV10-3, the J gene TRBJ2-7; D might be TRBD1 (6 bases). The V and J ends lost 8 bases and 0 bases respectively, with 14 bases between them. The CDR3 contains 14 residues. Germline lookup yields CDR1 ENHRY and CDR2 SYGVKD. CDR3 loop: CAISDRLSSYEQYF. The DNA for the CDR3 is TGTGCCATCTCTGACAGGCTGAGCTCCTACGAGCAGTACTTC.

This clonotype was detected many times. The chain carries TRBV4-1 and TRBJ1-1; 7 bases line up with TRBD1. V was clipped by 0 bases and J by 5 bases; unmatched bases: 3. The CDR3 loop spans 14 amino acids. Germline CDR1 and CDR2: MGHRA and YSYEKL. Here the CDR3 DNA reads TGCGCCAGCAGCCAAGATCCCAGGGGGACTGAAGCTTTCTTT. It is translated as CASSQDPRGTEAFF.

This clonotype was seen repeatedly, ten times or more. The CDR3 sequence is CSARGADSYNSPLHF. The DNA for the CDR3 is TGCAGTGCTAGAGGGGCTGACTCCTATAATTCACCCCTCCACTTT. This chain joins TRBV20-1 and TRBJ1-6; D uncertain. CDR1 and CDR2 from the germline V gene are DFQATT and SNEGSKA (reference sequence). CDR3 length: 15 residues. Trimming left V 1 base short and J 0 bases short, with 7 bases between.

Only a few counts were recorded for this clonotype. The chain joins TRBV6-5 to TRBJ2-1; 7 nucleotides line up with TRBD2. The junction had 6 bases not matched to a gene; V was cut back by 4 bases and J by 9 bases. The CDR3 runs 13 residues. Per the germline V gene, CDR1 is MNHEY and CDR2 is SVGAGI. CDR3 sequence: CASSFEGGAEQFF. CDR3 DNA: TGTGCCAGCAGTTTCGAGGGAGGGGCTGAGCAGTTCTTC.

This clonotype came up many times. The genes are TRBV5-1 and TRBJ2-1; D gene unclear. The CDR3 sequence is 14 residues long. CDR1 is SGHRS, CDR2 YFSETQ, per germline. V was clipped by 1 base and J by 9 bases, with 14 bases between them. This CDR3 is CASSLMPSSLEQFF. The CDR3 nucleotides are TGCGCCAGCAGCTTGATGCCCTCAAGTCTTGAGCAGTTCTTC.

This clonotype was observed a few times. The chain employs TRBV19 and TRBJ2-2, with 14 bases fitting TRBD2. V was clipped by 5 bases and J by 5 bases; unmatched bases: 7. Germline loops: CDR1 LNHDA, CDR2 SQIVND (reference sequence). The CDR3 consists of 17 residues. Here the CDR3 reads CASSPGLAGVGTGELFF. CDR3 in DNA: TGTGCCAGTAGTCCGGGACTAGCGGGAGTAGGGACCGGGGAGCTGTTTTTT.

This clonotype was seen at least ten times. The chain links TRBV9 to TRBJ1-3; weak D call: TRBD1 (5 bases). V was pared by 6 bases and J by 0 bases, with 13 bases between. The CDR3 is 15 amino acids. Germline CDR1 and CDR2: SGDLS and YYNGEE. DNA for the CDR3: TGTGCCAGCACCCTGGGACTCAACTCTGGAAACACCATATATTTT. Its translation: CASTLGLNSGNTIYF.

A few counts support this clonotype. The CDR3 DNA is TGTGCCTGGAGTGACCGGGACACGGGCTACACCTTC. It codes for CAWSDRDTGYTF. The J gene is TRBJ1-2, the V gene TRBV30, with D possibly being TRBD1 (6 bases). CDR3 length equals 12 residues. The V and J ends lost 1 base and 8 bases respectively, with 11 bases between them. Germline V gene data show CDR1 as GTSNPN and CDR2 as SVGIG (reference sequence).

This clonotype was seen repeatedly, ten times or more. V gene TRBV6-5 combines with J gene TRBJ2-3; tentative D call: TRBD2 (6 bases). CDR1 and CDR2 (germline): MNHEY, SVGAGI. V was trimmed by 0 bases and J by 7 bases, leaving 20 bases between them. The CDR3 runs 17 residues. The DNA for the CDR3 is TGTGCCAGCAGTTACTCTTTGGCCGGGGGAGGACAAAATACGCAGTATTTT. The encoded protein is CASSYSLAGGGQNTQYF.

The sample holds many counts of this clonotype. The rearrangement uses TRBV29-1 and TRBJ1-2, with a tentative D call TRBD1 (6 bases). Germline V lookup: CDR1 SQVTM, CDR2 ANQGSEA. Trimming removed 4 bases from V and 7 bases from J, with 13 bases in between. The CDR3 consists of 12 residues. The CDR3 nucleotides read TGCAGCGTTGTGGTGGCAGGGGCTGGCTACACCTTC. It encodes CSVVVAGAGYTF.

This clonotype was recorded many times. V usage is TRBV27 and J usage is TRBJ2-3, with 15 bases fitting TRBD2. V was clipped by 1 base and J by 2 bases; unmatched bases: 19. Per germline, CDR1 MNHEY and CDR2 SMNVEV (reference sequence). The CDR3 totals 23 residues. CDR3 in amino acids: CASSLLGLAGGLGLKTTTDTQYF. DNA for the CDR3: TGTGCCAGCAGTTTATTGGGACTAGCGGGGGGCCTAGGCCTTAAGACCACCACAGATACGCAGTATTTT.

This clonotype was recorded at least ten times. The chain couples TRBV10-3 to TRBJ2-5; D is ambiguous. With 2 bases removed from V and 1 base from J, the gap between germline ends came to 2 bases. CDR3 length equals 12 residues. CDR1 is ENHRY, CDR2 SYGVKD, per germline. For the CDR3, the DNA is TGTGCCATCAGTGAGGCCCAAGAGACCCAGTACTTC. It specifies CAISEAQETQYF.

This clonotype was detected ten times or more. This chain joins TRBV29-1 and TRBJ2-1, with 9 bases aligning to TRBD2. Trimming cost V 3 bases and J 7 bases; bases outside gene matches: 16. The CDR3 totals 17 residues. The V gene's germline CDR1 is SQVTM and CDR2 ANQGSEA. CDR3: CSVDRQRPGLAPNEQFF. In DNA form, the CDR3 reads TGCAGCGTTGACAGGCAGCGACCGGGACTAGCACCGAATGAGCAGTTCTTC.

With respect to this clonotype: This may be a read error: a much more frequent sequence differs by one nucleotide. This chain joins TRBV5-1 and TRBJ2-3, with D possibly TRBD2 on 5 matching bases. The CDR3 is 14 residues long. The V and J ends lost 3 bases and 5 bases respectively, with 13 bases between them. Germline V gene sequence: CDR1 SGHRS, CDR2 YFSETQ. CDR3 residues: CASSSLDPIDTQYF. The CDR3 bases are TGCGCCAGCAGCTCACTAGACCCCATAGATACGCAGTATTTT.

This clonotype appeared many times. The CDR3 DNA is TGCGCCAGCTTAGCGGGGACCCCCAATGAGCAGTTCTTC. Its translation: CASLAGTPNEQFF. This chain connects TRBV10-2 to TRBJ2-1, with 8 bases matching TRBD2. The CDR3 runs 13 residues. In germline, CDR1 is WSHSY, CDR2 SAAADI. The J segment lost 6 bases and the V segment lost 8 bases, leaving 6 bases of the junction unmatched.

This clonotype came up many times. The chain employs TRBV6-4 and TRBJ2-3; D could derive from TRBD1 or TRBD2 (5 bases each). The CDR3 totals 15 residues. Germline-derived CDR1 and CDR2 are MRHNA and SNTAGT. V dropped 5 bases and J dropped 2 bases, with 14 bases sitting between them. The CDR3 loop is CASSRDPSVTDTQYF. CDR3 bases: TGTGCCAGCAGTCGGGACCCTTCGGTCACAGATACGCAGTATTTT.